A single TCR beta chain is shown here with its context. One end of the junction varies from germline; a read error may be responsible. The sample comes from a study of cytomegalovirus exposure and HLA in healthy donors. PCR employed 60 Vbeta and 13 Jbeta primers. Generated by immunoSEQ multiplex PCR, the TCRdb table keeps only in-frame clones and is missing some. Among tens of thousands of clones listed, around 76% were seen once. Per germline, CDR1 SEHNR and CDR2 FQNEAQ (reference sequence). CDR3 length: 12 amino acids. Sample: PBMCs. This clonotype was obtained from a young man in good health and CMV-seropositive. J is TRBJ1-6 and V is TRBV7-9; no definite D call. The CDR3 loop reads CSSSFPGLPLHF. Here the CDR3 DNA reads TGTTCCAGCAGCTTTCCGGGTCTCCCCCTCCACTTT.